The sequence of this TCR beta chain was determined in a study of glioma-infiltrating T cells after dendritic cell vaccination. Broader study findings: Few patients contributed both blood and tumor specimens.

Turning to this clone: Its antigen is undetermined.

Using immunoSEQ multiplex PCR, the repertoire was profiled, and TCRdb retains in-frame clones only, with some absent. This sample has 95,000 or so clones; more than 75% occur once, and the top ten carry just under 3%. The germline CDR1 and CDR2 sequences are SGDLS and YYNGEE. With 3 bases removed from V and 5 bases from J, the gap between germline ends came to 15 bases. The CDR3 runs to 16 residues. The chain carries TRBV9 and TRBJ2-6; D perhaps matches TRBD2 (5 bases). The receptor was derived from a human donor with glioblastoma. Sample: blood, taken before dendritic cell vaccination. The CDR3 nucleotides read TGTGCCAGCAGCGCCGGACCCCTAGCCTGGGCCAACGTCCTGACTTTC. This translates into CASSAGPLAWANVLTF.